Below, one T cell receptor (beta chain) is given with its context. Its antigen remains unknown. These data come from a study of Graves' ophthalmopathy and Graves' hyperthyroidism. Study conclusions and caveats: Blood also carried most expanded thyroid clonotypes exceeding 0.001 frequency. Researchers report that a 13-signature model separated ophthalmopathy from stable hyperthyroidism, posting about 88% sensitivity and roughly 83% specificity.

The study amplified TCR beta CDR3 regions using RNA transcripts. Scientists carried out first-round RT-PCR using HTBI primers and then a second-round multiplex PCR. One entry per CDR3 protein results from TCRdb running MiXCR on the multiplex PCR reads. Of approximately 700,000 distinct CDR3 sequences listed, 40% were seen once; the top ten hold 44%. The CDR3 loop spans 14 amino acids. V was clipped by 10 bases and J by 0 bases, with 16 bases between them. CDR1 is ENHRY, CDR2 SYGVKD, per germline. Material: peripheral blood. The receptor comes from an adult man with Graves' ophthalmopathy. This sequence joins TRBV10-3 and TRBJ2-7; no clear D. CDR3 sequence: CASRLDPSSYEQYF. The CDR3 DNA follows: TGTGCCAGTCGATTGGACCCGAGCTCCTACGAGCAGTACTTC.